Each of the 28 T cell receptor beta chains below was sequenced from the same sample in a study of T cell responses to AZD1222 COVID-19 vaccine. Clones were sequenced by immunoSEQ multiplex PCR, and TCRdb holds only the in-frame ones, with some missing. The sample has 95,000 to 150,000 clones; about 92% are singletons. Sequenced here: peripheral blood, sampled 28 days after the second AZD1222 dose. Receptor source: an adult who received the AZD1222 COVID-19 vaccine.

J is TRBJ2-1 and V is TRBV6-2 or TRBV6-3; 8 bases map to TRBD2. Germline values: CDR1 MNHEY, CDR2 SVGEGT. V dropped 0 bases and J dropped 7; count of bases not matched to a gene: 8. The CDR3 consists of 16 residues. CDR3 amino acids: CASSYSVGGAGNEQFF. Written as DNA, the CDR3 is TGTGCCAGCAGTTACTCGGTCGGGGGGGCCGGGAATGAGCAGTTCTTC.

The chain employs TRBV14 and TRBJ1-4; D ambiguous. The germline V and J ends were trimmed by 0 bases and 0 bases, with 8 bases remaining between them. Per germline, CDR1 SGHDN and CDR2 FVKESK. This CDR3 contains 16 residues. The CDR3 coding sequence is TGTGCCAGCAGCCAAGATTCAGGAGCAACTAATGAAAAACTGTTTTTT. Its protein is CASSQDSGATNEKLFF.

V is TRBV11-2 and J is TRBJ2-7; D remains ambiguous. Germline-derived CDR1 and CDR2 are SGHAT and FQNNGV. CDR3 length: 16 residues. Deletions cut 5 bases from V and 0 bases from J, with 17 bases between. CDR3 sequence: CASSPRRGRSSYEQYF. DNA for the CDR3: TGTGCCAGCAGCCCCCGGAGAGGCCGGAGCTCCTACGAGCAGTACTTC.

The chain combines TRBV6-5 with TRBJ1-1; no reliable D call. The ends were cut back, 8 bases at V and 2 bases at J, with 9 bases in the middle. The germline gives CDR1 MNHEY, CDR2 SVGAGI. The CDR3 length is 12 residues. DNA of the CDR3: TGTGCCAGCGACCTGCGAAACACTGAAGCTTTCTTT. Translation gives CASDLRNTEAFF.

The J gene is TRBJ2-2, the V gene TRBV5-1; TRBD2 is a possible D gene (5 bases). Germline V CDR1 and CDR2: SGHRS, YFSETQ. V shed 0 bases and J shed 11 bases, with 8 bases lying between them. The CDR3 has 12 amino acids. DNA of the CDR3: TGCGCCAGCAGCTTGGTTGGAGGAGAGCTGTTTTTT. This translates into CASSLVGGELFF. The whole variable domain, filled in from reference TRBV5-1 and TRBJ2-2, reads KAGVTQTPRYLIKTRGQQVTLSCSPISGHRSVSWYQQTPGQGLQFLFEYFSETQRNKGNFPGRFSGRQFSNSRSEMNVSTLELGDSALYLCASSLVGGELFFGEGSRLTVL.

This rearrangement joins TRBV3-1 (or the pseudogene TRBV3-2) to TRBJ2-1; D possibly corresponds to TRBD1 (6 bases). V lost 3 bases and J 6 bases, leaving 9 bases between the germline ends. The CDR3 extends over 13 amino acids. Germline V gene lookup returns CDR1 LGHDT and CDR2 YNNKEL (reference sequence). The CDR3 DNA reads TGTGCCAGCAGCCATCTAGGGGGCAATGAGCAGTTCTTC. Translation: CASSHLGGNEQFF.

The gene calls are TRBV5-1 and TRBJ2-7; either TRBD1 or TRBD2 may fit D (5 bases each). Germline CDR1 is SGHRS and CDR2 is YFSETQ. This CDR3 is built from 17 residues. V lost 4 bases to trimming and J lost 4 bases, with 24 bases between them. The CDR3 loop reads CASSNWLRDDSPYEQYF. CDR3 nucleotide sequence: TGCGCCAGCAGCAACTGGCTCCGGGACGATAGCCCTTACGAGCAGTACTTC.

This clone was seen once. The chain links TRBV13 to TRBJ2-1; D perhaps matches TRBD2 (6 bases). V was cut by 3 bases and J by 10 bases, with 19 bases left in between. Germline V lookup: CDR1 PRHDT, CDR2 FYEKMQ (reference sequence). This CDR3 has 15 amino acids. This chain's CDR3 is CASSLGGAGPREQFF. The DNA for the CDR3 is TGTGCCAGCAGCTTGGGCGGGGCGGGTCCCCGGGAGCAGTTCTTC.

The genes are TRBV4-3 and TRBJ2-7; D not resolved. This CDR3 comprises 15 residues. V lost 2 bases and J lost 4, with 15 bases in between. In germline, CDR1 is LGHNA, CDR2 YSLEER. CDR3 in DNA: TGCGCCAGCAGCCAAAACCGCCACGTTGTGTACGAGCAGTACTTC. This translates into CASSQNRHVVYEQYF.

V gene TRBV20-1 combines with J gene TRBJ2-1; TRBD2 aligns across 9 bases. The trim removed 3 bases at V and 7 bases at J, leaving 10 bases unmatched. This CDR3 has 15 residues. Germline loops: CDR1 DFQATT, CDR2 SNEGSKA (reference sequence). The CDR3 spells CSASRLGGGVNEQFF. The CDR3 DNA sequence: TGCAGTGCTAGTAGGCTGGGCGGGGGGGTAAATGAGCAGTTCTTC.

V usage is TRBV7-2 and J usage is TRBJ2-1, with D perhaps assigned TRBD1 or TRBD2 (6 bases each). The V gene's germline CDR1 is SGHTA and CDR2 FQGNSA. The CDR3 consists of 14 residues. Trimming left V 1 base short and J 12 bases short, with 16 bases between. The CDR3 nucleotides read TGTGCCAGCAGCTTAGACCCGGGGGCTCCCGGGCAGTTCTTC. Protein product: CASSLDPGAPGQFF.

The V gene is TRBV4-1, the J gene TRBJ2-1; 11 bases map to TRBD2. The CDR3 runs to 15 residues. With 5 bases clipped from V and 7 bases from J, the junction kept 7 bases outside the gene matches. Looked up from germline, CDR1 is MGHRA and CDR2 is YSYEKL. CDR3 protein: CASSSGTSGKNEQFF. The CDR3 coding sequence is TGCGCCAGCAGCTCCGGGACTAGCGGAAAGAATGAGCAGTTCTTC.

Only one count was recorded for this clone. The V gene is TRBV7-9, the J gene TRBJ1-1, with D perhaps TRBD1 (5 bases). The CDR3 is made up of 14 amino acids. V was cut by 4 bases and J by 5 bases, with 14 bases left in between. Germline-derived CDR1 and CDR2 are SEHNR and FQNEAQ (reference sequence). This CDR3 is CASSSDERGTEAFF. CDR3 in DNA: TGTGCCAGCAGCTCCGACGAACGGGGGACTGAAGCTTTCTTT.

The chain links TRBV30 to TRBJ2-1; D unclear. V was pared by 4 bases and J by 0 bases, with 7 bases between. Germline V gives CDR1 GTSNPN, CDR2 SVGIG (reference sequence). CDR3 length equals 13 residues. The CDR3 spells CAWTQLSYNEQFF. The CDR3 nucleotides read TGTGCCTGGACCCAGCTCTCCTACAATGAGCAGTTCTTC.

J is TRBJ2-1 and V is TRBV4-2; the D call may be TRBD1 or TRBD2 (5 bases each). The ends were cut back, 4 bases at V and 0 bases at J, with 13 bases in the middle. This CDR3 has 16 amino acids. Germline CDR1 reads LGHNA; CDR2 reads YNFKEQ. CDR3 coding DNA: TGTGCCAGCAGCCCCCTGGGGGAGAACTCCTACAATGAGCAGTTCTTC. This encodes CASSPLGENSYNEQFF.

The chain joins TRBV6-5 to TRBJ1-3; D may be TRBD1 (5 bases). With 0 bases removed from V and 2 bases from J, the gap between germline ends came to 11 bases. The CDR3 loop spans 16 amino acids. The germline gives CDR1 MNHEY, CDR2 SVGAGI. The CDR3 DNA follows: TGTGCCAGCAGTTACTCCCCCGACAGTGCTGGAAACACCATATATTTT. Translated, it gives CASSYSPDSAGNTIYF.

DNA of the CDR3: TGTGCCAGCAGCGAGCACGGGACTAGCGGGAGGATGAATGAGCAGTTCTTC. Amino acids: CASSEHGTSGRMNEQFF. The chain employs TRBV9 and TRBJ2-1, with 15 bases that match TRBD2. Germline lookup yields CDR1 SGDLS and CDR2 YYNGEE. The CDR3 is made up of 17 amino acids. V lost 3 bases and J lost 7; bases outside the gene matches: 8.

The J gene is TRBJ2-5, the V gene TRBV5-6; weak D call: TRBD2 (6 bases). The length of the CDR3 is 15 residues. Germline CDR1 and CDR2: SGHDT and YYEEEE. V gave up 3 bases and J gave up 1 base, with 13 bases separating them. The CDR3 here is CASSWASVIQETQYF. In DNA form, the CDR3 reads TGTGCCAGCAGCTGGGCTAGCGTAATCCAAGAGACCCAGTACTTC.

The V call is TRBV4-2, the J call TRBJ1-3; D is unresolved. CDR1 LGHNA and CDR2 YNFKEQ come from the germline V gene. V was clipped by 1 base and J by 3 bases, with 7 bases between them. The CDR3 totals 14 residues. CDR3 loop: CASSQVRDGNTIYF. The CDR3 DNA sequence: TGTGCCAGCAGCCAAGTGAGGGATGGAAACACCATATATTTT.

V gene TRBV7-9 combines with J gene TRBJ2-3, with D unclear. The CDR3 covers 11 residues. V gave up 3 bases and J gave up 4 bases, with 2 bases separating them. Per germline, CDR1 SEHNR and CDR2 FQNEAQ (reference sequence). The CDR3 coding sequence is TGTGCCAGCAGCTTGTCAGATACGCAGTATTTT. Protein: CASSLSDTQYF. The complete variable domain, with remaining parts taken from reference TRBV7-9 and TRBJ2-3, reads DTGVSQNPRHKITKRGQNVTFRCDPISEHNRLYWYRQTLGQGPEFLTYFQNEAQLEKSRLLSDRFSAERPKGSFSTLEIQRTEQGDSAMYLCASSLSDTQYFGPGTRLTVL.

The V gene is TRBV7-2, the J gene TRBJ1-2; D gene ambiguous. The CDR3 is made up of 15 amino acids. V shed 7 bases and J shed 8 bases, with 23 bases lying between them. Germline V gene sequence: CDR1 SGHTA, CDR2 FQGNSA. The CDR3 protein is CASTSLTPRAGGYTF. The CDR3 nucleotides read TGTGCCAGCACCTCTCTCACACCGAGGGCTGGCGGCTACACCTTC.

This rearrangement joins TRBV11-3 to TRBJ2-2; TRBD2 matches at 15 bases. The CDR3 runs to 17 residues. Germline V gene data show CDR1 as SGHNT and CDR2 as YENEEA. V lost 4 bases, J lost 4 bases, and 4 bases stayed unmatched. The CDR3 is CASSSGLAGGGTGELFF. CDR3 bases: TGTGCCAGCAGCTCGGGACTAGCGGGAGGTGGCACCGGGGAGCTGTTTTTT.

This sequence joins TRBV19 and TRBJ2-1; 13 nucleotides match TRBD2. The V segment lost 7 bases and the J segment 0 bases; nucleotides outside the gene matches: 6. The CDR3 covers 17 residues. CDR1 and CDR2 (germline): LNHDA, SQIVND (reference sequence). The CDR3 loop reads CASTRTSGGSSYNEQFF. The CDR3 DNA reads as TGTGCCAGTACCCGGACTAGCGGGGGCAGCTCCTACAATGAGCAGTTCTTC.

The chain links TRBV18 to TRBJ2-1; TRBD2 aligns across 7 bases. The trim removed 4 bases at V and 5 bases at J, leaving 5 bases unmatched. Germline-derived CDR1 and CDR2 are KGHSH and LQKENI. CDR3 length equals 14 residues. The CDR3 reads CASSRLAANNEQFF. DNA of the CDR3: TGTGCCAGCTCACGCCTAGCGGCGAACAATGAGCAGTTCTTC.

This clone was seen a handful of times. The chain has TRBV12-2 and TRBJ1-6. TRBV12-2 is marked as a pseudogene. The CDR3 totals 17 residues. The CDR3, as DNA: TGTGCAAGTCGCCTGACCCTGACCTCCTTCTATAATTCACCCCTCCACTTT. Encoded protein: CASRLTLTSFYNSPLHF.

The chain combines TRBV3-1 (or the pseudogene TRBV3-2) with TRBJ2-5; the D is unclear. V lost 2 bases to trimming and J lost 3 bases, with 4 bases between them. CDR1 and CDR2 from the germline V gene are LGHDT and YNNKEL (reference sequence). The CDR3 totals 12 residues. The CDR3 coding sequence is TGTGCCAGCAGCCAAAGGGAAGAGACCCAGTACTTC. The encoded protein is CASSQREETQYF.

The V and J genes are TRBV7-3 and TRBJ1-6, with D perhaps TRBD1 (6 bases). This CDR3 region has 14 residues. Germline V CDR1 and CDR2: SGHTA, FQGTGA. V lost 6 bases and J lost 5, with 11 bases in between. CDR3 bases: TGTGCCAGCAGAGACGACAGGCATAATTCACCCCTCCACTTT. This codes for CASRDDRHNSPLHF.

The CDR3 region has the DNA TGTGCCAGCAGCCTGGCGAGACTCGAAGACATTCAGTACTTC. Amino acid sequence: CASSLARLEDIQYF. The chain carries TRBV13 and TRBJ2-4; D remains unclear. This CDR3 has 14 residues. Germline assignment: CDR1 PRHDT and CDR2 FYEKMQ (reference sequence). The V end was cut by 5 bases, the J end by 8 bases, with 16 bases between.